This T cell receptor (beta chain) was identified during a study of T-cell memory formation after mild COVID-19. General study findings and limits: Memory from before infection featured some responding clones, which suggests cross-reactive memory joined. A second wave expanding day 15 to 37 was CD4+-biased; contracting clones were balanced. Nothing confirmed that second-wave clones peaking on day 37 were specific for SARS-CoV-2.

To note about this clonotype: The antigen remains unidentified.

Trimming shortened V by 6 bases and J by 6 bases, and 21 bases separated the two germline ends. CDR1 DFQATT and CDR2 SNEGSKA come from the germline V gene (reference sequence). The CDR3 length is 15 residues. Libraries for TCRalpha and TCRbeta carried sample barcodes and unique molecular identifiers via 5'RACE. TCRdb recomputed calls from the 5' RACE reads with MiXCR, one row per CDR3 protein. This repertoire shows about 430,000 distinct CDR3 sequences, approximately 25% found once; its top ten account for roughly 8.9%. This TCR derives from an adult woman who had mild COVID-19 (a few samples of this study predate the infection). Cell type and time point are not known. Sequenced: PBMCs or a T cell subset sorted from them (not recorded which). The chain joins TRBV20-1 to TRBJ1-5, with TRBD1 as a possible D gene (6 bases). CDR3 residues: CSAEYREGLGQPQHF. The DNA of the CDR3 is TGCAGTGCCGAATACAGGGAAGGGTTGGGTCAGCCCCAGCATTTT.